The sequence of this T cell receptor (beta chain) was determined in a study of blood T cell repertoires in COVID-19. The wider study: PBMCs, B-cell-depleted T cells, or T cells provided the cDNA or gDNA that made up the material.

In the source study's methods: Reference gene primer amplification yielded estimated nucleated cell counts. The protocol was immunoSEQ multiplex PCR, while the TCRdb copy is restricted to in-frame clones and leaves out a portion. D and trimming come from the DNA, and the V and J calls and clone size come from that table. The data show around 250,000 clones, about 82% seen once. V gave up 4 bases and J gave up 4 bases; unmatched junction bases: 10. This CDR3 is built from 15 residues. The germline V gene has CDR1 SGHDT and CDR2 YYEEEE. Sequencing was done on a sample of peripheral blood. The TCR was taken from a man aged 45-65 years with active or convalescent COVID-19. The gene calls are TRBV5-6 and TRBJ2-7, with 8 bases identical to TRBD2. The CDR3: CASSPTGGLIYEQYF. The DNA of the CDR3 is TGTGCCAGCAGCCCGACGGGGGGGCTGATTTACGAGCAGTACTTC.